Following are 17 T cell receptor beta chains from one sample sequenced in a study of cytomegalovirus exposure and HLA in healthy donors. The PCR had 60 Vbeta and 13 Jbeta primers. TCRdb's copy holds only in-frame clones and misses some; the assay was immunoSEQ multiplex PCR. The sample has 95,000 to 150,000 clones. The source material was PBMCs. The receptors come from a man aged 40-49 years in good health and CMV-seronegative.

The chain combines TRBV7-8 with TRBJ2-3; TRBD2 matches 12 bases. Germline loops: CDR1 SGHVS, CDR2 FQNEAQ. The CDR3 loop spans 15 amino acids. V was clipped by 3 bases and J by 7 bases; unmatched bases: 5. The CDR3 loop reads CASSLTSGSLNTQYF. CDR3 nucleotides: TGTGCCAGCAGCTTGACTAGCGGGAGTCTAAATACGCAGTATTTT. The whole variable domain, filled in from reference TRBV7-8 and TRBJ2-3, reads GAGVSQSPRYKVAKRGQDVALRCDPISGHVSLFWYQQALGQGPEFLTYFQNEAQLDKSGLPSDRFFAERPEGSVSTLKIQRTQQEDSAVYLCASSLTSGSLNTQYFGPGTRLTVL.

The V gene is TRBV6-5, the J gene TRBJ2-5; D is uncertain. The ends were cut back, 6 bases at V and 2 bases at J, with 7 bases in the middle. The CDR3 covers 12 residues. CDR1 MNHEY and CDR2 SVGAGI come from the germline V gene. CDR3 loop: CASRSRQETQYF. Here the CDR3 DNA reads TGTGCCAGCAGGAGCCGTCAAGAGACCCAGTACTTC.

The V and J genes are TRBV5-4 and TRBJ2-5; TRBD2 aligns across 9 bases. This CDR3 comprises 17 residues. Germline assignment: CDR1 SGHNT and CDR2 YYREEE (reference sequence). The ends lost 0 bases at V and 5 bases at J; junction bases unmatched: 11. The CDR3 bases are TGTGCCAGCAGCTTGGCCCTTTCAGCTAGCGGGATGGAGACCCAGTACTTC. Protein product: CASSLALSASGMETQYF.

V usage is TRBV4-2 and J usage is TRBJ1-1; D perhaps matches TRBD1 (6 bases). This CDR3 has 15 amino acids. Germline V gene sequence: CDR1 LGHNA, CDR2 YNFKEQ. Trimming took off 0 bases at V and 6 bases at J, with 14 bases between the two ends. The CDR3 region has the DNA TGTGCCAGCAGCCAAGATCGTTACAGGGTGGCTGAAGCTTTCTTT. This sequence encodes CASSQDRYRVAEAFF.

V and J are TRBV7-9 and TRBJ1-1, with a tentative D call TRBD1 (5 bases). The CDR3 is made up of 14 amino acids. CDR1 is SEHNR and CDR2 is FQNEAQ in the germline V gene (reference sequence). Trimming took off 1 base at V and 6 bases at J, with 12 bases between the two ends. CDR3 amino acids: CASSLVGLESEAFF. The CDR3 nucleotides read TGTGCCAGCAGCTTAGTGGGACTGGAGTCTGAAGCTTTCTTT.

The rearrangement links TRBV7-9 to TRBJ1-4; no definite D call. The V gene's germline CDR1 is SEHNR and CDR2 FQNEAQ (reference sequence). V lost 1 base and J 8 bases, leaving 5 bases between the germline ends. This CDR3 has 12 residues. DNA for the CDR3: TGTGCCAGCAGCTTAGTTCAGGAAAAACTGTTTTTT. Amino acid sequence: CASSLVQEKLFF.

The chain employs TRBV7-6 and TRBJ2-1, with D maybe TRBD2 (5 bases). The CDR3 is 13 amino acids. The germline gives CDR1 SGHVS, CDR2 FNYEAQ. V lost 4 bases, J lost 4 bases, and 8 bases lay in between. The CDR3, as DNA: TGTGCCAGCAGCTCCGGACTTTACAATGAGCAGTTCTTC. This gives the protein CASSSGLYNEQFF.

The chain couples TRBV6-5 to TRBJ2-3, with 10 bases identical to TRBD2. Germline CDR1 MNHEY, CDR2 SVGAGI. This CDR3 region has 15 residues. Losses at the gene ends were 6 bases for V and 5 bases for J; bases not matched to a gene: 8. CDR3 DNA sequence: TGTGCCAGCAGGGCGAGCGGGAGGGTTGGAGATACGCAGTATTTT. Amino acids: CASRASGRVGDTQYF.

The chain uses TRBV30 and TRBJ2-4, with D perhaps matching TRBD2 (5 bases). Germline values: CDR1 GTSNPN, CDR2 SVGIG (reference sequence). V shed 8 bases and J shed 1 base, with 18 bases lying between them. The CDR3 spans 15 residues. DNA of the CDR3: TGTGCCATAAACCCGGCGGGCGCCGCCAAAAACATTCAGTACTTC. It yields the protein CAINPAGAAKNIQYF. Looking up the rest from reference TRBV30 and TRBJ2-4 gives the full variable domain: SQTIHQWPATLVQPVGSPLSLECTVEGTSNPNLYWYRQAAGRGLQLLFYSVGIGQISSEVPQNLSASRPQDRQFILSSKKLLLSDSGFYLCAINPAGAAKNIQYFGAGTRLSVL.

The rearrangement uses TRBV4-2 and TRBJ2-3; no definite D call. Trimming took 1 base from V and 0 from J, leaving 11 bases between them. CDR1 LGHNA and CDR2 YNFKEQ come from the germline V gene. The CDR3 has 16 residues. CDR3 protein: CASSQGSRSSTDTQYF. The CDR3 bases are TGTGCCAGCAGCCAAGGTAGCAGATCTAGCACAGATACGCAGTATTTT.

The chain employs TRBV19 and TRBJ2-7; TRBD1 agrees at 7 bases. The ends lost 1 base at V and 1 base at J; junction bases unmatched: 4. The germline gives CDR1 LNHDA, CDR2 SQIVND (reference sequence). This CDR3 region has 15 residues. This chain's CDR3 is CASSIVSQGSYEQYF. DNA of the CDR3: TGTGCCAGTAGTATAGTCTCACAGGGGTCCTACGAGCAGTACTTC. Full variable domain (missing parts from reference TRBV19 and TRBJ2-7): DGGITQSPKYLFRKEGQNVTLSCEQNLNHDAMYWYRQDPGQGLRLIYYSQIVNDFQKGDIAEGYSVSREKKESFPLTVTSAQKNPTAFYLCASSIVSQGSYEQYFGPGTRLTVT.

The chain uses TRBV19 and TRBJ2-5; 9 nucleotides match TRBD1. Germline CDR1 LNHDA, CDR2 SQIVND (reference sequence). The junction had 4 bases not matched to a gene; V was cut back by 1 base and J by 4 bases. This CDR3 contains 15 residues. CDR3 bases: TGTGCCAGTAGTATAGGGACAGGGGTCGGAGAGACCCAGTACTTC. It translates to CASSIGTGVGETQYF.

The V call is TRBV6-6, the J call TRBJ2-5, with 7 positions matching TRBD2. The CDR3 extends over 15 amino acids. Per germline, CDR1 MNHNY and CDR2 SVGAGI (reference sequence). Trimming cost V 2 bases and J 4 bases; bases outside gene matches: 7. CDR3 sequence (DNA): TGTGCCAGCAGTTACGGGACTATTTTAGCAGAGACCCAGTACTTC. Translation gives CASSYGTILAETQYF.

V gene TRBV4-1 combines with J gene TRBJ2-3; 7 nucleotides agree with TRBD1. V lost 6 bases, J lost 0 bases, and 6 bases stayed unmatched. CDR3 length equals 15 residues. Germline CDR1 is MGHRA and CDR2 is YSYEKL. DNA of the CDR3: TGCGCCAGCAGTTACCGGGACAGCAGCACAGATACGCAGTATTTT. Translation gives CASSYRDSSTDTQYF.

The genes are TRBV19 and TRBJ2-3; 11 bases are shared with TRBD2. This CDR3 region has 17 residues. Germline V CDR1 and CDR2: LNHDA, SQIVND (reference sequence). V was pared by 4 bases and J by 0 bases, with 6 bases of the junction left unmatched. The CDR3 coding sequence is TGTGCCAGTAGTACTCGCCGGACTAGCGGGAGCACAGATACGCAGTATTTT. It translates to CASSTRRTSGSTDTQYF. The entire variable domain, with the rest obtained from reference TRBV19 and TRBJ2-3, is as follows: DGGITQSPKYLFRKEGQNVTLSCEQNLNHDAMYWYRQDPGQGLRLIYYSQIVNDFQKGDIAEGYSVSREKKESFPLTVTSAQKNPTAFYLCASSTRRTSGSTDTQYFGPGTRLTVL.

The gene calls are TRBV9 and TRBJ2-1, with 9 bases matching TRBD2. Trimming took 0 bases from V and 4 from J; bases not matched to a gene: 8. The germline V gene has CDR1 SGDLS and CDR2 YYNGEE. The CDR3 extends over 17 amino acids. The CDR3 here is CASSVEIAGGWYNEQFF. In DNA, the CDR3 is TGTGCCAGCAGCGTAGAGATTGCGGGAGGGTGGTACAATGAGCAGTTCTTC.

The chain combines TRBV7-2 with TRBJ1-5; 7 nucleotides agree with TRBD1. The ends lost 4 bases at V and 2 bases at J; junction bases unmatched: 2. Per the germline V gene, CDR1 is SGHTA and CDR2 is FQGNSA. The CDR3 contains 14 residues. The CDR3 DNA follows: TGTGCCAGCAGCTCTGACAGGGGCAATCAGCCCCAGCATTTT. As protein: CASSSDRGNQPQHF.